This is a list of T cell receptor beta chains from one sample in a study of beta chain features in type 1 diabetes. The protocol was immunoSEQ multiplex PCR, while the TCRdb copy is restricted to in-frame clones and leaves out a portion. The sample lists 350,000 to 450,000 clones, about 15% seen once, with roughly 0.035% in the top ten. What was sequenced was naive CD4+ T cells from blood. These receptors were collected from a man in his thirties or forties in good health. Each CDR3 is given with its conserved first and last residue. The order of the fields is clone size, D gene, J gene, CDR3 length, V gene, CDR3 DNA, CDR3 protein. The D gene is left open where the match is weak. Some rows mark clone size as missing; the rest say once, few, many or name a class of expanded clone.

clone_size: NA; d_call: TRBD1; j_call: TRBJ2-1; cdr3_length: 14; v_call: TRBV30; cdr3_nt: TGTGCCTGCACGGACAGGAATTCCTACAATGAGCAGTTCTTC; cdr3_aa: CACTDRNSYNEQFF
clone_size: NA; d_call: TRBD1; j_call: TRBJ1-4; cdr3_length: 15; v_call: TRBV7-9; cdr3_nt: TGTGCCAGCAGCTCCGACAGGGGGCCTGGTGAAAAACTGTTTTTT; cdr3_aa: CASSSDRGPGEKLFF
clone_size: NA; d_call: NA; j_call: TRBJ1-1; cdr3_length: 9; v_call: TRBV10-3; cdr3_nt: TGTGCCACCGTATTGTGGGCTTTCTTT; cdr3_aa: CATVLWAFF
clone_size: NA; d_call: NA; j_call: TRBJ2-3; cdr3_length: 14; v_call: TRBV29-1; cdr3_nt: TGCAGCGCCACCGGGGAGGGGGGAACAGATACGCAGTATTTT; cdr3_aa: CSATGEGGTDTQYF
clone_size: few; d_call: NA; j_call: TRBJ2-4; cdr3_length: 13; v_call: TRBV29-1; cdr3_nt: TGCAGCGGATCGACAGGAGCAAAGAACATTCAGTACTTC; cdr3_aa: CSGSTGAKNIQYF
clone_size: NA; d_call: NA; j_call: TRBJ1-5; cdr3_length: 14; v_call: TRBV7-9; cdr3_nt: TGTGCCAGCAGCTTAGACGGGGCTTGGCAGCCCCAGCATTTT; cdr3_aa: CASSLDGAWQPQHF
clone_size: NA; d_call: TRBD2; j_call: TRBJ2-1; cdr3_length: 17; v_call: TRBV7-9; cdr3_nt: TGTGCCAGCAGCTTACGGGGCGCCGGGACTATCTACAATGAGCAGTTCTTC; cdr3_aa: CASSLRGAGTIYNEQFF
clone_size: NA; d_call: NA; j_call: TRBJ1-4; cdr3_length: 15; v_call: TRBV7-3; cdr3_nt: TGTGCCAGCAGCCTACCCGACGGGGGTTATGAAAAACTGTTTTTT; cdr3_aa: CASSLPDGGYEKLFF
clone_size: few; d_call: TRBD2; j_call: TRBJ2-5; cdr3_length: 18; v_call: TRBV19; cdr3_nt: TGTGCCAGTAGTATCTTATTGATAGGAGCAGCGGGGGGCTCGGACCAGTACTTC; cdr3_aa: CASSILLIGAAGGSDQYF
clone_size: NA; d_call: TRBD1; j_call: TRBJ2-3; cdr3_length: 15; v_call: TRBV7-8; cdr3_nt: TGTGCCAGCAGCAACCGGGACAGGGCGGCAGATACGCAGTATTTT; cdr3_aa: CASSNRDRAADTQYF
clone_size: few; d_call: NA; j_call: TRBJ2-7; cdr3_length: 11; v_call: TRBV20-1; cdr3_nt: TGCAGTGCCTCGCGGGGCCACGAGCAGTACTTC; cdr3_aa: CSASRGHEQYF
clone_size: NA; d_call: NA; j_call: TRBJ2-3; cdr3_length: 17; v_call: TRBV18; cdr3_nt: TGTGCCAGCTCACCACCGCGTGGTACAGTTAGCACAGATACGCAGTATTTT; cdr3_aa: CASSPPRGTVSTDTQYF
clone_size: few; d_call: NA; j_call: TRBJ2-7; cdr3_length: 14; v_call: TRBV4-1; cdr3_nt: TGCGCCAGCAGCCAAGATGGCAGATCCTACGAGCAGTACTTC; cdr3_aa: CASSQDGRSYEQYF
clone_size: few; d_call: NA; j_call: TRBJ2-5; cdr3_length: 14; v_call: TRBV30; cdr3_nt: TGTGCCTGGAGTGTACTTGGAGTCCAAGAGACCCAGTACTTC; cdr3_aa: CAWSVLGVQETQYF
clone_size: NA; d_call: TRBD1; j_call: TRBJ2-1; cdr3_length: 15; v_call: TRBV29-1; cdr3_nt: TGCAGCGTTGTTGGGATCCGACAGGGGGGCAATGAGCAGTTCTTC; cdr3_aa: CSVVGIRQGGNEQFF
clone_size: few; d_call: NA; j_call: TRBJ2-1; cdr3_length: 15; v_call: TRBV9; cdr3_nt: TGTGCCAGCAGCGTAGGCGGGGAGTCCTACAATGAGCAGTTCTTC; cdr3_aa: CASSVGGESYNEQFF
clone_size: NA; d_call: TRBD1; j_call: TRBJ1-2; cdr3_length: 15; v_call: TRBV7-2; cdr3_nt: TGTGCCAGCAGCTTTAGAGGGACAGGAAACTATGGCTACACCTTC; cdr3_aa: CASSFRGTGNYGYTF
clone_size: few; d_call: NA; j_call: TRBJ2-7; cdr3_length: 12; v_call: TRBV6-5; cdr3_nt: TGTGCCAGCAGACGAGGAGGGTCCGAGCAGTACTTC; cdr3_aa: CASRRGGSEQYF
clone_size: NA; d_call: NA; j_call: TRBJ1-1; cdr3_length: 13; v_call: TRBV11-3; cdr3_nt: TGTGCCAGCAGCTTCCGGTTAGGTACTGAAGCTTTCTTT; cdr3_aa: CASSFRLGTEAFF
clone_size: NA; d_call: NA; j_call: TRBJ2-1; cdr3_length: 15; v_call: TRBV11-3; cdr3_nt: TGTGCCAGCAGCCTCCGAAGGGTCTCCTACAATGAGCAGTTCTTC; cdr3_aa: CASSLRRVSYNEQFF
clone_size: few; d_call: NA; j_call: TRBJ2-3; cdr3_length: 12; v_call: TRBV7-3; cdr3_nt: TGTGCCAGCAGCCTAAGCACAGATACGCAGTATTTT; cdr3_aa: CASSLSTDTQYF
clone_size: few; d_call: NA; j_call: TRBJ2-1; cdr3_length: 14; v_call: TRBV4-3; cdr3_nt: TGCGCCAGCAGCCAAGGGAGCTCCTACAATGAGCAGTTCTTC; cdr3_aa: CASSQGSSYNEQFF
clone_size: NA; d_call: TRBD2; j_call: TRBJ2-1; cdr3_length: 15; v_call: TRBV5-4; cdr3_nt: TGTGCCAGCAGCAAGCCTAGCGGGAGCATCTATGAGCAGTTCTTC; cdr3_aa: CASSKPSGSIYEQFF
clone_size: NA; d_call: TRBD2; j_call: TRBJ2-7; cdr3_length: 15; v_call: TRBV6-6; cdr3_nt: TGTGCCAGCAGCATCCGACTAGCGGGTTCCTACGAGCAGTACTTC; cdr3_aa: CASSIRLAGSYEQYF
clone_size: NA; d_call: TRBD2; j_call: TRBJ2-7; cdr3_length: 14; v_call: TRBV7-2; cdr3_nt: TGTGCCAGCAGCTCGGGCGGGGGAGCCTACGAGCAGTACTTC; cdr3_aa: CASSSGGGAYEQYF
clone_size: few; d_call: NA; j_call: TRBJ2-3; cdr3_length: 14; v_call: TRBV4-3; cdr3_nt: TGCGCCAGCAGCCAAGTCCCGGGTAGAGATACGCAGTATTTT; cdr3_aa: CASSQVPGRDTQYF
clone_size: few; d_call: NA; j_call: TRBJ2-3; cdr3_length: 14; v_call: TRBV6-6; cdr3_nt: TGTGCCAGCAGATATCAGGAAAGCACAGATACGCAGTATTTT; cdr3_aa: CASRYQESTDTQYF
clone_size: NA; d_call: NA; j_call: TRBJ2-3; cdr3_length: 15; v_call: TRBV5-1; cdr3_nt: TGCGCCAGCAGCTTGGCGGGGCATGAGGCAGATACGCAGTATTTT; cdr3_aa: CASSLAGHEADTQYF
clone_size: NA; d_call: TRBD1; j_call: TRBJ2-3; cdr3_length: 16; v_call: TRBV19; cdr3_nt: TGTGCCAGTACCGGTCCCGGGACAGGTTACACAGATACGCAGTATTTT; cdr3_aa: CASTGPGTGYTDTQYF
clone_size: NA; d_call: TRBD1; j_call: TRBJ1-1; cdr3_length: 13; v_call: TRBV6-5; cdr3_nt: TGTGCCAGCAGTGCGGACAGGGTTCGGAAAGCTTTCTTT; cdr3_aa: CASSADRVRKAFF
clone_size: NA; d_call: TRBD1; j_call: TRBJ2-5; cdr3_length: 14; v_call: TRBV11-2; cdr3_nt: TGTGCCAGCAGCACCCGACAGGGGCGAGAGACCCAGTACTTC; cdr3_aa: CASSTRQGRETQYF
clone_size: NA; d_call: NA; j_call: TRBJ2-5; cdr3_length: 15; v_call: TRBV5-4; cdr3_nt: TGTGCCAGCAGCTTGTTGAGTAGGGTTGGGGAGACCCAGTACTTC; cdr3_aa: CASSLLSRVGETQYF
clone_size: NA; d_call: NA; j_call: TRBJ2-4; cdr3_length: 16; v_call: TRBV5-1; cdr3_nt: TGCGCCAGCAGCTTGGGAGGAGGGACCGCGGAAAACATTCAGTACTTC; cdr3_aa: CASSLGGGTAENIQYF
clone_size: NA; d_call: NA; j_call: TRBJ2-3; cdr3_length: 13; v_call: TRBV30; cdr3_nt: TGTGCCTGGAAGGGGGGTAGGACAGATACGCAGTATTTT; cdr3_aa: CAWKGGRTDTQYF
clone_size: NA; d_call: TRBD1; j_call: TRBJ1-5; cdr3_length: 15; v_call: TRBV30; cdr3_nt: TGTGCCTGGAGGATGACAGGGGAGGGAAGTCAGCCCCAGCATTTT; cdr3_aa: CAWRMTGEGSQPQHF
clone_size: NA; d_call: NA; j_call: TRBJ2-1; cdr3_length: 13; v_call: TRBV28; cdr3_nt: TGTGCCAGCAGTTTAATTCGGGGCAGAGAGCAGTTCTTC; cdr3_aa: CASSLIRGREQFF
clone_size: few; d_call: NA; j_call: TRBJ1-2; cdr3_length: 13; v_call: TRBV29-1; cdr3_nt: TGCAGCGCCCTCGTGGGGTCGGGATATGGCTACACCTTC; cdr3_aa: CSALVGSGYGYTF
clone_size: NA; d_call: TRBD2; j_call: TRBJ2-3; cdr3_length: 16; v_call: TRBV9; cdr3_nt: TGTGCCAGCAGCGGAACCGGGAGGAGAGGCACAGATACGCAGTATTTT; cdr3_aa: CASSGTGRRGTDTQYF
clone_size: few; d_call: NA; j_call: TRBJ2-3; cdr3_length: 13; v_call: TRBV30; cdr3_nt: TGTGCCTGGAGTGTACGCGGGTCAGATACGCAGTATTTT; cdr3_aa: CAWSVRGSDTQYF
clone_size: NA; d_call: NA; j_call: TRBJ2-1; cdr3_length: 13; v_call: TRBV11-2; cdr3_nt: TGTGCCAGCAGTTCCAGGGCCGGGACAGGACTAGTCTTC; cdr3_aa: CASSSRAGTGLVF
clone_size: few; d_call: NA; j_call: TRBJ2-7; cdr3_length: 15; v_call: TRBV10-3; cdr3_nt: TGTGCCATCAACAGGGCGGGGGTGAGCTCCTACGAGCAGTACTTC; cdr3_aa: CAINRAGVSSYEQYF
clone_size: few; d_call: TRBD1; j_call: TRBJ2-1; cdr3_length: 17; v_call: TRBV15; cdr3_nt: TGTGCCACCAGCAGAGATGTGGGACAGCCCACCTACAATGAGCAGTTCTTC; cdr3_aa: CATSRDVGQPTYNEQFF
clone_size: few; d_call: NA; j_call: TRBJ2-1; cdr3_length: 15; v_call: TRBV5-1; cdr3_nt: TGCGCCAGCAGCTTTCCAGCAAGCTCCTACAATGAGCAGTTCTTC; cdr3_aa: CASSFPASSYNEQFF
clone_size: NA; d_call: NA; j_call: TRBJ2-1; cdr3_length: 15; v_call: TRBV14; cdr3_nt: TGTGCCAGCAGCCAAGGGAAAGGGAATTTCAATGAGCAGTTCTTC; cdr3_aa: CASSQGKGNFNEQFF
clone_size: NA; d_call: TRBD2; j_call: TRBJ2-3; cdr3_length: 14; v_call: TRBV10-3; cdr3_nt: TGTGCCATCACACGGACTAGCAGCACAGATACGCAGTATTTT; cdr3_aa: CAITRTSSTDTQYF
clone_size: NA; d_call: NA; j_call: TRBJ2-5; cdr3_length: 12; v_call: TRBV29-1; cdr3_nt: TGCAGCGCTATTAAAGGGTCGGAGACCCAATACTTC; cdr3_aa: CSAIKGSETQYF
clone_size: once; d_call: NA; j_call: TRBJ1-2; cdr3_length: 14; v_call: TRBV9; cdr3_nt: TGTGCCAGCAGCGTAGAAGGTCTGGGACAAGATTACACCTTC; cdr3_aa: CASSVEGLGQDYTF
clone_size: NA; d_call: NA; j_call: TRBJ2-5; cdr3_length: 16; v_call: TRBV7-9; cdr3_nt: TGTGCCAGCAGCTTAAGAGGGACTGGGTTAGTCGAGACCCAGTACTTC; cdr3_aa: CASSLRGTGLVETQYF
clone_size: few; d_call: TRBD2; j_call: TRBJ2-3; cdr3_length: 16; v_call: TRBV18; cdr3_nt: TGTGCCAGCTCACCTGGGACTAGCGAGGGCACAGATACGCAGTATTTT; cdr3_aa: CASSPGTSEGTDTQYF
clone_size: NA; d_call: NA; j_call: TRBJ2-3; cdr3_length: 15; v_call: TRBV7-2; cdr3_nt: TGTGCCAGCAGCTTTCGTACAGGGAAGACAGATACGCAGTATTTT; cdr3_aa: CASSFRTGKTDTQYF
clone_size: NA; d_call: NA; j_call: TRBJ1-4; cdr3_length: 11; v_call: TRBV29-1; cdr3_nt: TGCAGCGGTCGTCTAAGAGATAAACTGTTTTTT; cdr3_aa: CSGRLRDKLFF
clone_size: few; d_call: NA; j_call: TRBJ1-5; cdr3_length: 13; v_call: TRBV19; cdr3_nt: TGTGCCAGTAGTCCCGCGGGGGATCAGCCCCAGCATTTT; cdr3_aa: CASSPAGDQPQHF
clone_size: few; d_call: NA; j_call: TRBJ2-3; cdr3_length: 17; v_call: TRBV7-9; cdr3_nt: TGTGCCAGCAGCTTCAAACCCCGGGACCCAAGCACAGATACGCAGTATTTT; cdr3_aa: CASSFKPRDPSTDTQYF
clone_size: few; d_call: NA; j_call: TRBJ2-1; cdr3_length: 17; v_call: TRBV18; cdr3_nt: TGTGCCAGCTCACCACCGATTAGCGGGGACAGATACAATGAGCAGTTCTTC; cdr3_aa: CASSPPISGDRYNEQFF
clone_size: few; d_call: TRBD2; j_call: TRBJ2-5; cdr3_length: 17; v_call: TRBV4-3; cdr3_nt: TGCGCCAGCAGCCAAGATTGGGGCGGGAGGTACCAAGAGACCCAGTACTTC; cdr3_aa: CASSQDWGGRYQETQYF